The present T cell receptor beta chain was sequenced within a study of T cells in Graves' hyperthyroidism and ophthalmopathy. About the research overall: Initial diagnosis, before any treatment, was when peripheral blood was collected. Study-level results: Also found in blood were most expanded thyroid clonotypes above 0.001.

Absence of ophthalmopathy progression within 18 months defined stable Graves' hyperthyroidism. Patients were aged 18 to 65, had disease duration under 2 months, and had newly diagnosed hyperthyroidism. This clonotype came up many times. Its matching antigen is unknown. J lost 11 bases, V lost 6 bases, and 11 bases had no gene match. Germline V lookup: CDR1 KGHDR, CDR2 SFDVKD. This CDR3 contains 14 residues. Using RNA transcripts as the source, TCR beta CDR3 regions were amplified. With the HTBI primer set, the TCR CDR3 went through a first round of RT-PCR. TCRdb used MiXCR to reprocess the multiplex PCR reads, holding one entry per CDR3 protein. This sample has under 250,000 distinct CDR3 sequences, with about 15% found just once.

The rearrangement joins TRBV24-1 to TRBJ2-3; 9 bases fit TRBD2. The clonotype comes from a man aged 45-60 years with Graves' hyperthyroidism. Material: blood. CDR3 in DNA: TGTGCCACCAGTTCCGAACGCGGGAGGGCAGAGCAGTATTTT. Amino acid sequence: CATSSERGRAEQYF.